This passage covers 9 T cell receptor beta chains from one sample sequenced in a study. The repertoire was sequenced with immunoSEQ multiplex PCR; TCRdb's copy has only in-frame clones and lacks some. This table holds about 50,000 clones, roughly 93% found once. Sequenced input: PBMCs. Receptors originate from a middle-aged man with rheumatoid arthritis.

The chain links TRBV7-3 to TRBJ2-2; possible D gene TRBD2, 6 bases. CDR1 SGHTA and CDR2 FQGTGA come from the germline V gene. The germline V and J ends were trimmed by 5 bases and 1 base, with 14 bases remaining between them. This CDR3 contains 16 residues. The chain's CDR3 is CASSLSGTLNTGELFF. The CDR3 nucleotides are TGTGCCAGCAGCCTTTCCGGGACTTTGAACACCGGGGAGCTGTTTTTT.

The CDR3 sequence: CASSQARVGNTIYF. The CDR3, as DNA: TGTGCCAGCAGCCAAGCCCGGGTAGGAAACACCATATATTTT. The genes are TRBV14 and TRBJ1-3; no definite D call. This CDR3 spans 14 amino acids. CDR1 SGHDN and CDR2 FVKESK come from the germline V gene. The germline V and J ends were trimmed by 1 base and 4 bases, with 8 bases remaining between them.

The chain recombines TRBV10-3 with TRBJ1-3, with D perhaps TRBD1 (5 bases). CDR1 is ENHRY and CDR2 is SYGVKD in the germline V gene. V dropped 6 bases and J dropped 0 bases, with 9 bases sitting between them. CDR3 length equals 14 residues. The CDR3, as DNA: TGTGCCATCAGAGCAGGGAGCTCTGGAAACACCATATATTTT. It encodes CAIRAGSSGNTIYF.

The chain is built from TRBV6-5 and TRBJ1-6; no firm D call. The CDR3 loop spans 14 amino acids. Germline V CDR1 and CDR2: MNHEY, SVGAGI. Trimming removed 1 base from V and 9 bases from J, with 10 bases in between. The CDR3 sequence: CASSYFQEGSPLHF. CDR3 coding DNA: TGTGCCAGCAGTTACTTCCAGGAGGGTTCACCCCTCCACTTT.

J is TRBJ2-5 and V is TRBV27, with D uncertain. Germline lookup yields CDR1 MNHEY and CDR2 SMNVEV (reference sequence). The CDR3 is made up of 15 amino acids. Trimming removed 3 bases from V and 0 bases from J, with 11 bases in between. This CDR3 is CASSLRQAYQETQYF. The CDR3 region has the DNA TGTGCCAGCAGTTTGAGGCAGGCGTACCAAGAGACCCAGTACTTC.

J is TRBJ1-2 and V is TRBV28; D call uncertain. Germline V lookup: CDR1 MDHEN, CDR2 SYDVKM. The CDR3 sequence is 13 residues long. Trimming took off 7 bases at V and 5 bases at J, with 14 bases between the two ends. CDR3 sequence (DNA): TGTGCCAGCACGAACCGGGAAGGTTATGGCTACACCTTC. It translates to CASTNREGYGYTF.

The chain carries TRBV7-6 and TRBJ2-2, with 8 bases matching TRBD2. The V gene end was trimmed by 3 bases and the J gene end by 2 bases; junction bases not matched to a gene: 8. This CDR3 has 17 residues. Per germline, CDR1 SGHVS and CDR2 FNYEAQ. CDR3 sequence: CASSFQGLAGNTGELFF. Written as DNA, the CDR3 is TGTGCCAGCAGCTTTCAAGGGTTAGCGGGAAACACCGGGGAGCTGTTTTTT.

The chain uses TRBV30 and TRBJ1-1; D unclear. The CDR3 consists of 11 residues. Germline V gives CDR1 GTSNPN, CDR2 SVGIG (reference sequence). V was cut by 0 bases and J by 3 bases, with 2 bases left in between. CDR3 bases: TGTGCCTGGAGTGTAGACACTGAAGCTTTCTTT. This sequence encodes CAWSVDTEAFF.

The V and J genes are TRBV19 and TRBJ1-5; D is perhaps TRBD1 (5 bases). The V gene lost 8 bases and the J gene lost 2 bases, with 16 bases spanning the gap. Germline values: CDR1 LNHDA, CDR2 SQIVND (reference sequence). The CDR3 is made up of 15 amino acids. Written as DNA, the CDR3 is TGTGCCAGTCGCGGGCGGGGGGAAGGCAATCAGCCCCAGCATTTT. Its protein is CASRGRGEGNQPQHF.